Below are 2 T cell receptor beta chains sequenced from a single sample in a study of shared clonotypes between healthy human individuals. Using immunoSEQ multiplex PCR, the repertoire was profiled, and TCRdb retains in-frame clones only, with some absent. The sample has under 2,500,000 clones, approximately 94% seen once; the top ten hold roughly 0.13%. Input material: naive CD4+ T cells sorted from blood. Subset defined: CD45RA+ positively selected. The receptors shown here come from a man aged 18 to 35 in good health.

The V and J genes are TRBV7-2 and TRBJ1-2, with 9 bases lining up with TRBD1. The CDR3 length is 15 residues. The J segment lost 4 bases and the V segment lost 3 bases, leaving 6 bases of the junction unmatched. Germline V CDR1 and CDR2: SGHTA, FQGNSA. The CDR3 spells CASSFRDRATYGYTF. In DNA, the CDR3 is TGTGCCAGCAGCTTCCGGGACAGGGCCACCTATGGCTACACCTTC.

For this clone: Germline is not matched at one junction end, which may reflect a read error. At the DNA level, this CDR3 is encoded by other sequences in the same sample as well. The V call is TRBV6-5, the J call TRBJ1-6, with a possible D match to TRBD1 (6 bases). The germline V gene encodes CDR1 MNHEY and CDR2 SVGAGI. The CDR3 has 16 amino acids. This CDR3 reads CASSYYGQNGNSPLHF. CDR3 sequence (DNA): TGTGCCAGCAGTTATTACGGACAGAACGGCAATTCACCCCTCCATTTT.